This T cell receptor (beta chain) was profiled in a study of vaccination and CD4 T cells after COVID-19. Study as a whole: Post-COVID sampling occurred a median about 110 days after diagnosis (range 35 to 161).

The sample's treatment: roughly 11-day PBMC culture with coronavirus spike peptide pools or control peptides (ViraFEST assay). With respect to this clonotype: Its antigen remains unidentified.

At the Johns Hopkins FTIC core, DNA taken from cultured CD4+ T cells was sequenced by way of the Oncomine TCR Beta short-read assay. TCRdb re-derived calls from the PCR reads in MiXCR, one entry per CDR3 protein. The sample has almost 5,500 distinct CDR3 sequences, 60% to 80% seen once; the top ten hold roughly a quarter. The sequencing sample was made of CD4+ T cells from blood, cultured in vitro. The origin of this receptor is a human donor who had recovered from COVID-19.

The CDR3 DNA reads TGCGCCAGCAGCCGCCAAAGGGGACAGGAGTATAATTCACCCCTCCACTTT. Its protein product is CASSRQRGQEYNSPLHF. The rearrangement uses TRBV4-3 and TRBJ1-6, with TRBD1 matching 8 bases. This CDR3 comprises 17 residues. Trimming removed 4 bases from V and 4 bases from J; junction bases left unmatched: 9. The germline CDR1 and CDR2 sequences are LGHNA and YSLEER.